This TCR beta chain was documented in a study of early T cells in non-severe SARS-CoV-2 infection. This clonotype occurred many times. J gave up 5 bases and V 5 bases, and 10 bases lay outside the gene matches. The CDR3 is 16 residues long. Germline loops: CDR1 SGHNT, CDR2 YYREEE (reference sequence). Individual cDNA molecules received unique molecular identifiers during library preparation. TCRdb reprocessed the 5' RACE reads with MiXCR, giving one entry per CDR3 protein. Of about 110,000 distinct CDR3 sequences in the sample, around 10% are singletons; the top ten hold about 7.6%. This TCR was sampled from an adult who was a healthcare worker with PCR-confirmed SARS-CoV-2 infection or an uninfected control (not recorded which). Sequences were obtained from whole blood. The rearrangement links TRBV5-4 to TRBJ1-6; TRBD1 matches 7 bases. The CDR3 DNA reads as TGTGCCAGCAGGCCTGACAGGGAGCATAATAATTCACCCCTCCACTTT. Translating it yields CASRPDREHNNSPLHF.